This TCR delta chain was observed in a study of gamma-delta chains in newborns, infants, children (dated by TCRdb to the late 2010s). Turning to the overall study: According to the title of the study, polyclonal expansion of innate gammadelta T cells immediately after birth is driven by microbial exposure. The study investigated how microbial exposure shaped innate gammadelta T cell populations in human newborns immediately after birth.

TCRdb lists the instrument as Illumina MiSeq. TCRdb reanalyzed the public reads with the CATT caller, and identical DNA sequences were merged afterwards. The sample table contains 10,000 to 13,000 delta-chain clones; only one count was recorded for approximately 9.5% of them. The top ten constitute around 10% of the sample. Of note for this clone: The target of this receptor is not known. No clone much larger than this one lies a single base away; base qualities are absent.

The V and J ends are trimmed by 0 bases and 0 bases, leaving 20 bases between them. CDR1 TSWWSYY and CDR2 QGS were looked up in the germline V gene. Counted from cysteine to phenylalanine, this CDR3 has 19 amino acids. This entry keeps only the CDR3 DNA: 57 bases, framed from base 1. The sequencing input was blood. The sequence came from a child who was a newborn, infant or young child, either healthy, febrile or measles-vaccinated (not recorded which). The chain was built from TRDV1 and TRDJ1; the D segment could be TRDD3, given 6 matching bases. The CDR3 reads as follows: CALGELPPPLLGYTDKLIF. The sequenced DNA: TGTGCTCTTGGGGAACTTCCGCCCCCTCTACTGGGCTACACCGATAAACTCATCTTT.